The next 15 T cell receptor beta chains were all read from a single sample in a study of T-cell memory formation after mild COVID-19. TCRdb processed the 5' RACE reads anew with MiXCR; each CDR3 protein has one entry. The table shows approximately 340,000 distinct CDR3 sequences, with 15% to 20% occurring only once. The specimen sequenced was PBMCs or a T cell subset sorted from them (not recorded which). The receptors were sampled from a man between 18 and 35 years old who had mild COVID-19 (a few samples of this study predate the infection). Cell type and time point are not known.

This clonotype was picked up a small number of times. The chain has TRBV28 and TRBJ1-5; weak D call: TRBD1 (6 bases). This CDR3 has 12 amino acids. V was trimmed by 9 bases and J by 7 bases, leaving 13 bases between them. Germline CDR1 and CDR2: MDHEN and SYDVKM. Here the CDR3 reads CASFQGYQPQHF. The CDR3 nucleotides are TGTGCCAGTTTTCAGGGGTACCAGCCCCAGCATTTT.

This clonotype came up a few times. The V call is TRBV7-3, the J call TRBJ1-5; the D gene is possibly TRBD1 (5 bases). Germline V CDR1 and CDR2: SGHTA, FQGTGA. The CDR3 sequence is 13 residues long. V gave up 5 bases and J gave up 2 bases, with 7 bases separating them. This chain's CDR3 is CASSKQGNQPQHF. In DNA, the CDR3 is TGTGCCAGCAGCAAACAGGGCAATCAGCCCCAGCATTTT. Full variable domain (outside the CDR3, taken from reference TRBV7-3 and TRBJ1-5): GAGVSQTPSNKVTEKGKYVELRCDPISGHTALYWYRQSLGQGPEFLIYFQGTGAADDSGLPNDRFFAVRPEGSVSTLKIQRTERGDSAVYLCASSKQGNQPQHFGDGTRLSIL.

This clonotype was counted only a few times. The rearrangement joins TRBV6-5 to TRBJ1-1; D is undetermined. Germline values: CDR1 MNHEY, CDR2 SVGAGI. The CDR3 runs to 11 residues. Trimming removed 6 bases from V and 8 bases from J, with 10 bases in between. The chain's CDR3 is CASSTASEAFF. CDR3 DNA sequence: TGTGCCAGCAGCACCGCCTCCGAAGCTTTCTTT.

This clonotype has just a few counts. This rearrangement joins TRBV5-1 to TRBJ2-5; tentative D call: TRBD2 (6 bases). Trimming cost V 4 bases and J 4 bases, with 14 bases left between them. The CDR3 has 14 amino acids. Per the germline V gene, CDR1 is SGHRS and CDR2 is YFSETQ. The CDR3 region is CASSPPGLIETQYF. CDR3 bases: TGCGCCAGCAGCCCCCCGGGACTTATAGAGACCCAGTACTTC.

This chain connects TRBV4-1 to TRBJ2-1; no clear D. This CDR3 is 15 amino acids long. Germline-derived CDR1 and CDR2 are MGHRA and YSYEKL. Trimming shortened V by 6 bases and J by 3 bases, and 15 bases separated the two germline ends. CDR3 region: CASRSARALYNEQFF. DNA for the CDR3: TGCGCCAGCAGATCAGCCCGGGCCCTCTACAATGAGCAGTTCTTC.

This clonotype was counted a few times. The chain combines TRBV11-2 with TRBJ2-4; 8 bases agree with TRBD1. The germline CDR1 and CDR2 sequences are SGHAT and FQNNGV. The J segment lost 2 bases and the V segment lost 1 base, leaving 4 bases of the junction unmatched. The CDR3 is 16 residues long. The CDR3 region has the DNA TGTGCCAGCAGCTTAGGTCAGGGGGCTCCCAAAAACATTCAGTACTTC. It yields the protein CASSLGQGAPKNIQYF. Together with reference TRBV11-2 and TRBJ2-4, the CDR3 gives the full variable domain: EAGVAQSPRYKIIEKRQSVAFWCNPISGHATLYWYQQILGQGPKLLIQFQNNGVVDDSQLPKDRFSAERLKGVDSTLKIQPAKLEDSAVYLCASSLGQGAPKNIQYFGAGTRLSVL.

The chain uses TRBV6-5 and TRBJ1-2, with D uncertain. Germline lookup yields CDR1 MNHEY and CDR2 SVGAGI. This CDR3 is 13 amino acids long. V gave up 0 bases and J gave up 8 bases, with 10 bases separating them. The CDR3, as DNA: TGTGCCAGCAGTTACTCTGGGGAGGGCGGCTACACCTTC. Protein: CASSYSGEGGYTF.

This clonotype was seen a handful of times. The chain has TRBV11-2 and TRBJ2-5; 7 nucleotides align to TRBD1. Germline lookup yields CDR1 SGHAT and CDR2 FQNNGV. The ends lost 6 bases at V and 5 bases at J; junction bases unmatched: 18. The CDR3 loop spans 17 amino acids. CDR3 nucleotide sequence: TGTGCCAGCAGGCCAGTGGCGTTGAGGGGGCGATGGGAGACCCAGTACTTC. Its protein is CASRPVALRGRWETQYF.

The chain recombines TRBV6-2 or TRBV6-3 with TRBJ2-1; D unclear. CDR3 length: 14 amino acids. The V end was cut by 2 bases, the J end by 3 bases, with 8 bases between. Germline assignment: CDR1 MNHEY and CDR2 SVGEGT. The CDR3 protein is CASSYRTNYNEQFF. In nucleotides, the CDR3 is TGTGCCAGCAGTTACAGGACCAACTACAATGAGCAGTTCTTC.

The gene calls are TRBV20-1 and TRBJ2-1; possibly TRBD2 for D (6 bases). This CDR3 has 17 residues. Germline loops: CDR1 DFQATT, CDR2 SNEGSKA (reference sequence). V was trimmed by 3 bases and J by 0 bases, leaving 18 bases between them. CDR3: CSASSSGDPSSYNEQFF. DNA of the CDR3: TGCAGTGCTAGCAGCTCGGGGGACCCAAGCTCCTACAATGAGCAGTTCTTC.

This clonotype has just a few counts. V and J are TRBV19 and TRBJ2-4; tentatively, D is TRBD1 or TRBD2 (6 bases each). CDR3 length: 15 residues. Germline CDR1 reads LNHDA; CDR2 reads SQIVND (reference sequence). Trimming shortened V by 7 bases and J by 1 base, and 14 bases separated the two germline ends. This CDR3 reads CASNGIGGAKNIQYF. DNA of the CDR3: TGTGCCAGTAATGGTATAGGGGGGGCCAAAAACATTCAGTACTTC.

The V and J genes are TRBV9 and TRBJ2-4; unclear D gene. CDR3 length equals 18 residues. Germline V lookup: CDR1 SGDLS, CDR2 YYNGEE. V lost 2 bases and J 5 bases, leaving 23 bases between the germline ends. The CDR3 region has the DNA TGTGCCAGCAGCGTGCACCCGTCCCTTCACACCCCAGAAAACATTCAGTACTTC. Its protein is CASSVHPSLHTPENIQYF.

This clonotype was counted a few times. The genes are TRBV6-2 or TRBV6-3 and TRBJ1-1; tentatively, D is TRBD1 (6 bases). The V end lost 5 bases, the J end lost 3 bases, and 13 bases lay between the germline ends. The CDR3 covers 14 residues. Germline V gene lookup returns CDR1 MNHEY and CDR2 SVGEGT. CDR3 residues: CASSTGNGYTEAFF. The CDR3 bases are TGTGCCAGCAGTACAGGGAATGGGTACACTGAAGCTTTCTTT.

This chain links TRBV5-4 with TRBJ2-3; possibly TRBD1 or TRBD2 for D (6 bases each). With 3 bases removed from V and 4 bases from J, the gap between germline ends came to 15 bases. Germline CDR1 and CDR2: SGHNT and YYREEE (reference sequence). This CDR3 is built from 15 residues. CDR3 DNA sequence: TGTGCCAGCAGCTGGGGGGCCTCGGGGTCAGATACGCAGTATTTT. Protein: CASSWGASGSDTQYF. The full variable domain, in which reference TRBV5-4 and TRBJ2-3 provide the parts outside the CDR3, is ETGVTQSPTHLIKTRGQQVTLRCSSQSGHNTVSWYQQALGQGPQFIFQYYREEENGRGNFPPRFSGLQFPNYSSELNVNALELDDSALYLCASSWGASGSDTQYFGPGTRLTVL.

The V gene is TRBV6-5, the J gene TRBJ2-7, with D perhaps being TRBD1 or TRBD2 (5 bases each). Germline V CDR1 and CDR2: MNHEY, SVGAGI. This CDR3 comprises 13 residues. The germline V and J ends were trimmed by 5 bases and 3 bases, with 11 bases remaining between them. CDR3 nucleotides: TGTGCCAGCAGTCCCCCGGGGCGCTACGAGCAGTACGTC. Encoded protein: CASSPPGRYEQYV.